Listed here is a single TCR beta chain. Its cognate antigen is unknown. These data originate in a study of T cell responses to AZD1222 COVID-19 vaccine. With 5 bases removed from V and 0 bases from J, the gap between germline ends came to 14 bases. The CDR3 is 16 residues long. Germline V lookup: CDR1 SEHNR, CDR2 FQNEAQ (reference sequence). Clones were read by immunoSEQ multiplex PCR, and TCRdb kept only the in-frame ones, dropping some. The sample contains 150,000 to 180,000 clones, 90% of which appear only once. Study results and limitations: White British donors predominated, females outnumbered males, and clonal diversity was possibly underestimated. Baseline serostatus was positive in only six or seven AZD1222 recipients.

This specimen consisted of peripheral blood, obtained on day 0 of AZD1222 vaccination. This TCR came from an adult in good health. The V gene is TRBV7-9, the J gene TRBJ1-3, with D unclear. The CDR3 bases are TGTGCCAGCAGCCGAATGACGGAGAGCTCTGGAAACACCATATATTTT. Protein sequence: CASSRMTESSGNTIYF.